This entry features one TCR beta chain sequence. The sample belongs to a study of blood T cell repertoires in COVID-19. Assay used: immunoSEQ multiplex PCR; TCRdb lists only in-frame clones, some missing. The data contain some 260,000 clones, 80% to 90% of them singletons. Participants, 18 to 89 years old, spanned 24 US areas. The sequencing input was PBMCs or T cells enriched from blood (not recorded which). The receptor comes from a man aged 30 to 39 with acute COVID-19.

In nucleotides, the CDR3 is TGTGCCAGCAGACCACAGGGGGGGGGCTACACCTTC. This translates into CASRPQGGGYTF. The V and J genes are TRBV28 and TRBJ1-2; 8 positions agree with TRBD1. CDR1 is MDHEN and CDR2 is SYDVKM in the germline V gene. This CDR3 comprises 12 residues. Trimming removed 6 bases from V and 8 bases from J; junction bases left unmatched: 5.